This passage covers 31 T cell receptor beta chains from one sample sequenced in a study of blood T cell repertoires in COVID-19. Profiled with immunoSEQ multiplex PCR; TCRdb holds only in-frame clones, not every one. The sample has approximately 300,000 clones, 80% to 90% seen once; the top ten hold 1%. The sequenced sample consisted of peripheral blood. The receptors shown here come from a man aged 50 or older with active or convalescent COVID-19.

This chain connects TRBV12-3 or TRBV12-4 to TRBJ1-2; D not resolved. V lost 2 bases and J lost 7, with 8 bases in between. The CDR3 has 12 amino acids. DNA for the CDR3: TGTGCCAGCAGTTTAAACACCTTTGGCTACACCTTC. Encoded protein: CASSLNTFGYTF.

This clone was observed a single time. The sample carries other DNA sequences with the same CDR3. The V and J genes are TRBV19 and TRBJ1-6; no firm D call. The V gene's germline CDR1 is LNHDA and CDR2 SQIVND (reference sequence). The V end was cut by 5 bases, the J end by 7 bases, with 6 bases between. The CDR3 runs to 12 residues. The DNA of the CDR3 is TGTGCCAGTAGTCTACAGAATTCACCCCTCCACTTT. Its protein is CASSLQNSPLHF. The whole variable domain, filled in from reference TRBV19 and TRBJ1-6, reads DGGITQSPKYLFRKEGQNVTLSCEQNLNHDAMYWYRQDPGQGLRLIYYSQIVNDFQKGDIAEGYSVSREKKESFPLTVTSAQKNPTAFYLCASSLQNSPLHFGNGTRLTVT.

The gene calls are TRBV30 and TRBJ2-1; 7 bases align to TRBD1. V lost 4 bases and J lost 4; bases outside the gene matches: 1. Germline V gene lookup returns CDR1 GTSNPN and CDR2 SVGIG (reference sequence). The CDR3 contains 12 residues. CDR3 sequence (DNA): TGTGCCTGGACGGGACAGTACAATGAGCAGTTCTTC. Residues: CAWTGQYNEQFF.

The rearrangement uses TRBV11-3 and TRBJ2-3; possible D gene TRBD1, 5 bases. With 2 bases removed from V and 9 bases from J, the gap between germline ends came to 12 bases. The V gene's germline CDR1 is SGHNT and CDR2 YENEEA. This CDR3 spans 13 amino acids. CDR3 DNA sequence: TGTGCCAGCAGCTTACGAGAGGACACAACGCAGTATTTT. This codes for CASSLREDTTQYF.

CDR3 sequence reads: CASSLDRVGSTDTQYF. CDR3 DNA: TGTGCCAGCAGCCTGGACAGGGTCGGGAGCACAGATACGCAGTATTTT. This sequence joins TRBV5-8 and TRBJ2-3; 8 nucleotides match TRBD1. The length of the CDR3 is 16 residues. J gave up 0 bases and V 4 bases, and 7 bases lay outside the gene matches. CDR1 and CDR2 from the germline V gene are SGHTS and YDEGEE.

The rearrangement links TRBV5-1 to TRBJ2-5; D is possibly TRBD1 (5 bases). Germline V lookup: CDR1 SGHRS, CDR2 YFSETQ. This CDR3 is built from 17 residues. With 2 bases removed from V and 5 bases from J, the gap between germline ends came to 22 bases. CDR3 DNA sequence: TGCGCCAGCAGCTTACCTCAGGGCTCGCTGACAGAGGAGACCCAGTACTTC. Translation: CASSLPQGSLTEETQYF.

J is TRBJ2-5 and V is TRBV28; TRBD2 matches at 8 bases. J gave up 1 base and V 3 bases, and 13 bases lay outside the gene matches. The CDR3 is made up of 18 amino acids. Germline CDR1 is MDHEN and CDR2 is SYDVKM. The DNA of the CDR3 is TGTGCCAGCAGTTTTAGAGGTGCAGCGGGGGCGACCCAAGAGACCCAGTACTTC. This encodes CASSFRGAAGATQETQYF. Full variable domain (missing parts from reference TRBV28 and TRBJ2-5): DVKVTQSSRYLVKRTGEKVFLECVQDMDHENMFWYRQDPGLGLRLIYFSYDVKMKEKGDIPEGYSVSREKKERFSLILESASTNQTSMYLCASSFRGAAGATQETQYFGPGTRLLVL.

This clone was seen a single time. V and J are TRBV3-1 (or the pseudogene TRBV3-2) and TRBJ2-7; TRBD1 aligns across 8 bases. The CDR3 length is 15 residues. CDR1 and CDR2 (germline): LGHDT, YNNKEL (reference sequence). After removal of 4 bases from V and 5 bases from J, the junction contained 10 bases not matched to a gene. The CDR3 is CASSLGTGRAHEQYF. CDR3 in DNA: TGTGCCAGCAGCCTGGGGACAGGAAGGGCGCACGAGCAGTACTTC.

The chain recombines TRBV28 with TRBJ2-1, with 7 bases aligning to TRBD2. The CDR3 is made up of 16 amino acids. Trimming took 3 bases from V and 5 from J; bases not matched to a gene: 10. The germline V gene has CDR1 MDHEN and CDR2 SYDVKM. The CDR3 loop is CASSLVGGVGHNEQFF. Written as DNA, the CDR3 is TGTGCCAGCAGTTTGGTGGGAGGGGTCGGTCACAATGAGCAGTTCTTC.

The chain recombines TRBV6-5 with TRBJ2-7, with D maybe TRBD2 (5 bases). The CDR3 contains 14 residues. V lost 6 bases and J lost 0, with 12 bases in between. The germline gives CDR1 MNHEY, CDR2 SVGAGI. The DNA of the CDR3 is TGTGCCAGCAGGAGGCTTGGGAGCTCCTACGAGCAGTACTTC. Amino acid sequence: CASRRLGSSYEQYF.

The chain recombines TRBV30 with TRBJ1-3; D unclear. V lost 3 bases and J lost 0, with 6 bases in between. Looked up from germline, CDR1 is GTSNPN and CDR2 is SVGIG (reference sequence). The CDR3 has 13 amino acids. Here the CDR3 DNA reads TGTGCCTGGAGGGTTAGCTCTGGAAACACCATATATTTT. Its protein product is CAWRVSSGNTIYF. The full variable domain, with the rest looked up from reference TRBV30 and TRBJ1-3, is SQTIHQWPATLVQPVGSPLSLECTVEGTSNPNLYWYRQAAGRGLQLLFYSVGIGQISSEVPQNLSASRPQDRQFILSSKKLLLSDSGFYLCAWRVSSGNTIYFGEGSWLTVV.

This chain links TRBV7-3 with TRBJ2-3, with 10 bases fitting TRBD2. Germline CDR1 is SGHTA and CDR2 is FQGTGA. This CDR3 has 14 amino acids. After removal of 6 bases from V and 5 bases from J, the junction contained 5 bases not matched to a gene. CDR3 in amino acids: CASSYSGRRDTQYF. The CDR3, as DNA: TGTGCCAGCAGTTATAGCGGGAGGAGAGATACGCAGTATTTT.

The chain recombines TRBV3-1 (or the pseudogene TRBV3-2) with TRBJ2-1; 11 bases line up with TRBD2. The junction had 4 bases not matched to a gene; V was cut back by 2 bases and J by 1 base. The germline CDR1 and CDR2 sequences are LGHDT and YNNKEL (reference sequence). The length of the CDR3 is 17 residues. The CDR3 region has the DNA TGTGCCAGCAGCCAAAATCTAGCGGGGGGTTCCTACAATGAGCAGTTCTTC. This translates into CASSQNLAGGSYNEQFF.

The CDR3 region is CAWSSGGWRATNEKLFF. CDR3 in DNA: TGTGCCTGGAGTTCAGGGGGTTGGAGGGCAACTAATGAAAAACTGTTTTTT. The chain recombines TRBV30 with TRBJ1-4; 7 bases line up with TRBD1. The CDR3 contains 17 residues. The junction had 9 bases not matched to a gene; V was cut back by 2 bases and J by 0 bases. Germline V lookup: CDR1 GTSNPN, CDR2 SVGIG (reference sequence).

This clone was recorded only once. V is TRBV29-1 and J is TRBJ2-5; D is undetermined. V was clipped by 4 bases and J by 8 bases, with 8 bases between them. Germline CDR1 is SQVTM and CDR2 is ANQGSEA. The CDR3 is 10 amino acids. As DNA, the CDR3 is TGCAGCGTTGGTCCAGGAACCCAGTACTTC. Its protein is CSVGPGTQYF.

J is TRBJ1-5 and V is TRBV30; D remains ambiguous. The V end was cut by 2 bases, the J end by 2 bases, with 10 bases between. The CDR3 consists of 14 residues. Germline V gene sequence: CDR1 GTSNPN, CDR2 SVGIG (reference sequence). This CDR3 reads CAWSPGFGNQPQHF. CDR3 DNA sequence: TGTGCCTGGAGTCCGGGATTTGGCAATCAGCCCCAGCATTTT.

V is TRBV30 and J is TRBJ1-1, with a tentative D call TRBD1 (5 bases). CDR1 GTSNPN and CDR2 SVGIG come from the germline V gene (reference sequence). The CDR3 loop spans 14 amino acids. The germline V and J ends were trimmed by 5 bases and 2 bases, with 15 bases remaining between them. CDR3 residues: CAWSMGGRNTEAFF. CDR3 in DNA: TGTGCCTGGTCTATGGGGGGGAGAAACACTGAAGCTTTCTTT.

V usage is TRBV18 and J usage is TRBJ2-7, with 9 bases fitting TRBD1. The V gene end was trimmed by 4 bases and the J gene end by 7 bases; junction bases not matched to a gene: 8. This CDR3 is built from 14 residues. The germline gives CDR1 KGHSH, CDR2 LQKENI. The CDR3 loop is CASSQGQGMREQYF. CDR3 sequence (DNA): TGTGCCAGCTCACAAGGACAGGGGATGAGGGAGCAGTACTTC.

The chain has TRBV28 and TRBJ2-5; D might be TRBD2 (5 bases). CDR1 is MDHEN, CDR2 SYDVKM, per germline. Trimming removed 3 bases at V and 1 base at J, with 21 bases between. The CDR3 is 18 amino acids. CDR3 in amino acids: CASSFPALGVSPQETQYF. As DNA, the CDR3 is TGTGCCAGCAGTTTCCCAGCCCTCGGGGTTTCCCCCCAAGAGACCCAGTACTTC.

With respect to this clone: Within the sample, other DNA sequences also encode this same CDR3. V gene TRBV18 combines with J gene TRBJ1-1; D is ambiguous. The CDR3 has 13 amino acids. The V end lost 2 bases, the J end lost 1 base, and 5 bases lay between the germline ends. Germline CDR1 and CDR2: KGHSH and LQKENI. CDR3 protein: CASSPTENTEAFF. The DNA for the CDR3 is TGTGCCAGCTCACCAACAGAGAACACTGAAGCTTTCTTT.

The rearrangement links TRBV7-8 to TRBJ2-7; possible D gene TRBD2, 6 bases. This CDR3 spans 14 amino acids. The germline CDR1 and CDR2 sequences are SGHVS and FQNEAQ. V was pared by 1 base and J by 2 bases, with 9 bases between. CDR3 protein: CASSLGRGTYEQYF. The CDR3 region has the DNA TGTGCCAGCAGCTTAGGTCGGGGGACCTACGAGCAGTACTTC. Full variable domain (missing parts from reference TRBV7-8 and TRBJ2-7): GAGVSQSPRYKVAKRGQDVALRCDPISGHVSLFWYQQALGQGPEFLTYFQNEAQLDKSGLPSDRFFAERPEGSVSTLKIQRTQQEDSAVYLCASSLGRGTYEQYFGPGTRLTVT.

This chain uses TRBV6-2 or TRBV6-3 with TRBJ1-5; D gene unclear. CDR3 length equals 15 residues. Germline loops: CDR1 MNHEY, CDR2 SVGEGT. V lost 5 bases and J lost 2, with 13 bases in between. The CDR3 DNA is TGTGCCAGCAGTGCCCAGGTTCTCGGCAATCAGCCCCAGCATTTT. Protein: CASSAQVLGNQPQHF.

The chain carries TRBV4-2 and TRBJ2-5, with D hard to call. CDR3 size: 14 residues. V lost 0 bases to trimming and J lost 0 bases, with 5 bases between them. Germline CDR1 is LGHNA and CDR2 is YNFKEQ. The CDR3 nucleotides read TGTGCCAGCAGCCAAGACTACTACCAAGAGACCCAGTACTTC. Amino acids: CASSQDYYQETQYF.

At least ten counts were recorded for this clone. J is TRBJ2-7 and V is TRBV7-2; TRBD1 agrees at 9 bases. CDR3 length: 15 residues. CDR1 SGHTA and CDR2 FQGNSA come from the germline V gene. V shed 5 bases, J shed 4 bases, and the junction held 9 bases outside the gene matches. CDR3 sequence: CASSNIYRGRYEQYF. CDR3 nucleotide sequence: TGTGCCAGCAGCAACATTTACAGGGGGCGGTACGAGCAGTACTTC.

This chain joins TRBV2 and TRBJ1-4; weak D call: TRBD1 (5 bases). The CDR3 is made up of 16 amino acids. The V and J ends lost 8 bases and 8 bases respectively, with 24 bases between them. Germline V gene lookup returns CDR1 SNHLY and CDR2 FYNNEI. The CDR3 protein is CASVWGGSPREEKLFF. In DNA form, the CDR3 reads TGTGCCAGCGTTTGGGGGGGTTCCCCCAGAGAGGAAAAACTGTTTTTT. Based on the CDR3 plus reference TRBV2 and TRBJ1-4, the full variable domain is EPEVTQTPSHQVTQMGQEVILRCVPISNHLYFYWYRQILGQKVEFLVSFYNNEISEKSEIFDDQFSVERPDGSNFTLKIRSTKLEDSAMYFCASVWGGSPREEKLFFGSGTQLSVL.

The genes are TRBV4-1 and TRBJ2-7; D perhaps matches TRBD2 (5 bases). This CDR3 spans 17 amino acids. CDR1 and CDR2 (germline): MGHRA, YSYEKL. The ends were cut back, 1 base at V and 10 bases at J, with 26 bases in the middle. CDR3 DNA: TGCGCCAGCAGCCAAGGACCCCCAGTTGAGGGAATCCGCTTTCAGTACTTC. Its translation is CASSQGPPVEGIRFQYF.

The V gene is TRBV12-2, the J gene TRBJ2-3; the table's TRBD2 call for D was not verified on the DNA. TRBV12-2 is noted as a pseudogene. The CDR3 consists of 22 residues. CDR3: CASRLAKVGLAGILYYTDTQYF. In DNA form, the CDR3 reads TGTGCAAGTCGCTTAGCTAAAGTGGGACTAGCGGGAATATTGTATTACACAGATACGCAGTATTTT.

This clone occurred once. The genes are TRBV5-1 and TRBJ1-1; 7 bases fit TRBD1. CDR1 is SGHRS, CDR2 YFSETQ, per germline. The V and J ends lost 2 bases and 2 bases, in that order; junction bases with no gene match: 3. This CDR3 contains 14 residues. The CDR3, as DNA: TGCGCCAGCAGCTTCAGGACAGGAAACACTGAAGCTTTCTTT. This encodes CASSFRTGNTEAFF.

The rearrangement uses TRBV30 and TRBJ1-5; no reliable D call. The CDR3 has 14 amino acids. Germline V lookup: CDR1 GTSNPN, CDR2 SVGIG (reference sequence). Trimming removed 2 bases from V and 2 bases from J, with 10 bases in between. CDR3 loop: CAWSIGEGNQPQHF. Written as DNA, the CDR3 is TGTGCCTGGAGTATTGGGGAGGGCAATCAGCCCCAGCATTTT.

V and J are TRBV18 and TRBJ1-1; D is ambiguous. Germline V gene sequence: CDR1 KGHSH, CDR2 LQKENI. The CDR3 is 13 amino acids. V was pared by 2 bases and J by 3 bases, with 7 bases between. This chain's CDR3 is CASSPMADTEAFF. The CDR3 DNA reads TGTGCCAGCTCACCAATGGCGGACACTGAAGCTTTCTTT.

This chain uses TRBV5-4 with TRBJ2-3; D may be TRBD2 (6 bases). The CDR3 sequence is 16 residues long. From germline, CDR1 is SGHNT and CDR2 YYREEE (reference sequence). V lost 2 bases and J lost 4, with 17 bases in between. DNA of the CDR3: TGTGCCAGCAGCTTTGGACGGTCCGGAGGGGCAGATACGCAGTATTTT. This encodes CASSFGRSGGADTQYF.